This record looks at one T cell receptor (beta chain) sequence and its context. Its target is unknown. This sample is part of a study of PD-1 blockade in classical Hodgkin lymphoma. Study-level findings and limits: The authors have not defined what causes the repertoire differences, possibly disease activity or prior therapy. By cycle point C4D1, TCR diversity had risen significantly in CD4+ cells (but not CD8+ cells). Baseline TCR diversity was reportedly lower in newly diagnosed patients than healthy donors.

Per germline, CDR1 SGHVS and CDR2 FQNEAQ. The CDR3 is 15 amino acids. V lost 0 bases to trimming and J lost 4 bases; unmatched junction nucleotides: 4. With no exception, relapse followed autologous stem cell transplantation in all patients, and brentuximab vedotin exposure varied. Libraries were prepared by immunoSEQ multiplex PCR; TCRdb keeps only in-frame clonotypes and omits some of them. The data contain 50,000 to 85,000 clones, around 75% of them singletons. The sequence was obtained from a human donor with classical Hodgkin lymphoma. The sample was peripheral blood mononuclear cells (PBMCs), taken before the second cycle of nivolumab. The gene calls are TRBV7-8 and TRBJ1-2; 8 bases line up with TRBD1. CDR3 protein: CASSLATGGIYGYTF. CDR3 coding DNA: TGTGCCAGCAGCTTAGCCACAGGGGGGATCTATGGCTACACCTTC.